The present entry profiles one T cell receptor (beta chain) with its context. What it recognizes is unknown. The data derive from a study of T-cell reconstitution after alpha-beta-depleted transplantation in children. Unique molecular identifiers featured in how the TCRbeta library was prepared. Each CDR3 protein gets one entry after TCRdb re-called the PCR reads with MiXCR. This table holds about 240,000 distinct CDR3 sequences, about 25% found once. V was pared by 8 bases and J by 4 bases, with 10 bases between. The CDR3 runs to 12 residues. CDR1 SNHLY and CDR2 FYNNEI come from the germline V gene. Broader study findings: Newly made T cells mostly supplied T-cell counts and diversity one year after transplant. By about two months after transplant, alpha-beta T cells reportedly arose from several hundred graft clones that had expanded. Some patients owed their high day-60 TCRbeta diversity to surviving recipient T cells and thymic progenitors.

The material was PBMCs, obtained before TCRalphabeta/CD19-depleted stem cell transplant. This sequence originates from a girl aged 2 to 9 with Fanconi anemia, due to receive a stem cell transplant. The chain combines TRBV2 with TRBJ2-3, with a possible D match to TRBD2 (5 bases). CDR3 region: CASFLASDTQYF. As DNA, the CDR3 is TGTGCCAGCTTCCTAGCATCAGATACGCAGTATTTT.